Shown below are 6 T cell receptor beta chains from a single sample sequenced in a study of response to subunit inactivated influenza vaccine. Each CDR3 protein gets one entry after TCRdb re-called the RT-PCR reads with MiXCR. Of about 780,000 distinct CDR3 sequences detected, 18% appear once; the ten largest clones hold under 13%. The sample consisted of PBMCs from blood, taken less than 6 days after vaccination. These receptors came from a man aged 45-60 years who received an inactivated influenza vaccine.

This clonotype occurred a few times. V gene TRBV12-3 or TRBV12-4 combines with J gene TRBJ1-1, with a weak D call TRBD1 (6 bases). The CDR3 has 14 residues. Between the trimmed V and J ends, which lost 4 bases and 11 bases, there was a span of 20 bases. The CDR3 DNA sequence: TGTGCCAGCAGTTCACAAAGGGGGGCCATCCCGGCTTTCTTT. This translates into CASSSQRGAIPAFF.

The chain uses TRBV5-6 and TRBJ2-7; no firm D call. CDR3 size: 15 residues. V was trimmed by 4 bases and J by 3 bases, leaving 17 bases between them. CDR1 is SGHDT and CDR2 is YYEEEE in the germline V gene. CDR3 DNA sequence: TGTGCCAGCAGCGCATACTCGGGCGTCTACTACGAGCAGTACTTC. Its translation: CASSAYSGVYYEQYF. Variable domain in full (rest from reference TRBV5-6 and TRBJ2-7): DAGVTQSPTHLIKTRGQQVTLRCSPKSGHDTVSWYQQALGQGPQFIFQYYEEEERQRGNFPDRFSGHQFPNYSSELNVNALLLGDSALYLCASSAYSGVYYEQYFGPGTRLTVT.

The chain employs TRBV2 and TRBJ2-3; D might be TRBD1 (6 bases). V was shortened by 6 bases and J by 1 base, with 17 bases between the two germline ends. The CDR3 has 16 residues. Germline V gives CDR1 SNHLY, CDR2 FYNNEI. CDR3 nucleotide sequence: TGTGCCAGCAGCGAGACAAAAGGGGGAGGCACAGATACGCAGTATTTT. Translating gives CASSETKGGGTDTQYF.

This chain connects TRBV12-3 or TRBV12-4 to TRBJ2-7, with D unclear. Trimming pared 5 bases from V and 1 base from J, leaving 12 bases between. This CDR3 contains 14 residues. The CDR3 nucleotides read TGTGCCAGCAGTCCCACTTGGGGATCCTACGAGCAGTACTTC. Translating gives CASSPTWGSYEQYF.

The CDR3 reads CASGEVNYGYTF. The CDR3 nucleotides read TGTGCCAGCGGAGAAGTCAACTATGGCTACACCTTC. V gene TRBV18 combines with J gene TRBJ1-2, with D hard to call. Germline CDR1 and CDR2: KGHSH and LQKENI. V was trimmed by 8 bases and J by 2 bases, leaving 9 bases between them. The CDR3 is made up of 12 amino acids.

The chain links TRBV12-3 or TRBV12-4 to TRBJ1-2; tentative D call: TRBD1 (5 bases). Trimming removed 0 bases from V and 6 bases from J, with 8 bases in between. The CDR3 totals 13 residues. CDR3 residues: CASSLALGDGYTF. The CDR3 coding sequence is TGTGCCAGCAGTTTAGCGCTGGGGGATGGCTACACCTTC.